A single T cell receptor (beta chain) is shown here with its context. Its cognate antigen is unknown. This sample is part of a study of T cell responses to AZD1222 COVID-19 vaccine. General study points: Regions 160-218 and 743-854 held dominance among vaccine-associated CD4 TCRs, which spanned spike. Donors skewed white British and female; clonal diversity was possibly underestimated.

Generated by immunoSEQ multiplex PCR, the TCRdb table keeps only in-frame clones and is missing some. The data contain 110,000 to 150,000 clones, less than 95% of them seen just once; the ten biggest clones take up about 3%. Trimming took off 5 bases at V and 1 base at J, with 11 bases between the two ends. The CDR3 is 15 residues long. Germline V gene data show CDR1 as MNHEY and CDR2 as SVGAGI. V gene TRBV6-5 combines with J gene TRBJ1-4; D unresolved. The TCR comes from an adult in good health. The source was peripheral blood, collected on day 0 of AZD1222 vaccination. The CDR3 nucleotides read TGTGCCAGCAGTCTCTCCAGAGGAACTAATGAAAAACTGTTTTTT. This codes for CASSLSRGTNEKLFF.